The rows below give T cell receptor beta chains drawn from one sample of a study of T cells after yellow fever vaccination. TCRdb independently ran MiXCR on the 5' RACE reads; one entry per CDR3 protein. The table lists 350,000 to 450,000 distinct CDR3 sequences, about 19% of them singletons. The sample consisted of PBMCs, taken before the yellow fever booster vaccination. These receptors originate from a man aged 18-30 years who received the YFV17D yellow fever vaccine. Each CDR3 is given with its conserved first and last residue. Fields, in order: CDR3 length, J gene, V gene, CDR3 protein.

16 TRBJ1-1 TRBV7-2 CASSPQRMTAGTEAFF
13 TRBJ2-1 TRBV6-5 CASSYDRENEQFF
15 TRBJ2-1 TRBV6-5 CASRPDWSSYNEQFF
14 TRBJ2-5 TRBV7-2 CASTKGPAQETQYF
15 TRBJ1-2 TRBV7-2 CASSLGTGWNYGYTF
18 TRBJ1-4 TRBV12-3/TRBV12-4 CASSPSQTSTGDNEKLFF
16 TRBJ1-1 TRBV28 CASSRPTGPSNTEAFF
15 TRBJ1-1 TRBV4-1 CASSQEGQTNTEAFF
14 TRBJ2-3 TRBV27 CASSTLTGPDTQYF
12 TRBJ1-2 TRBV19 CASSMTSYGYTF
14 TRBJ1-2 TRBV12-3/TRBV12-4 CASSRARGGYGYTF
15 TRBJ1-2 TRBV5-6 CASRPRGEANYGYTF
14 TRBJ1-3 TRBV6-5 CASRRTASGNTIYF
14 TRBJ1-4 TRBV20-1 CSARSGPDAEKLFF
16 TRBJ1-5 TRBV19 CASSIDSVGGNQPQHF
14 TRBJ1-1 TRBV5-1 CASSTGSASTEAFF
16 TRBJ2-5 TRBV12-3/TRBV12-4 CASSSPGLPGTETQYF
16 TRBJ2-6 TRBV9 CASSFSGLTGANVLTF
16 TRBJ2-1 TRBV7-3 CASSLMSLAGTNEQFF
14 TRBJ1-1 TRBV7-9 CASSEQTGTTEAFF
14 TRBJ2-3 TRBV9 CASSVGRGSDTQYF
16 TRBJ2-1 TRBV12-3/TRBV12-4 CASSLTGGGSYNEQFF
15 TRBJ1-6 TRBV6-5 CASSYSSGNNSPLHF
14 TRBJ2-2 TRBV7-6 CASSLGQEAGELFF
15 TRBJ2-4 TRBV15 CATSGRGVAKNIQYF
12 TRBJ1-1 TRBV7-3 CASSLGGTDAFF
14 TRBJ1-1 TRBV9 CASSVATLNTEAFF
14 TRBJ1-1 TRBV10-3 CAISGVGQGDQAFF
15 TRBJ2-7 TRBV20-1 CSARTPGTAPYEQYF
15 TRBJ2-1 TRBV11-2 CASSLDIGSVNEQFF
13 TRBJ1-2 TRBV11-2 CASSSDSYYGYTF
16 TRBJ2-4 TRBV18 CASSPVLVLAKNIQYF
15 TRBJ1-1 TRBV18 CASSPPSDRGVQAFF
14 TRBJ2-3 TRBV4-1 CASRRTGSTDTQYF
14 TRBJ2-1 TRBV5-1 CASSLRTGVNEQFF
13 TRBJ2-3 TRBV7-2 CASSLAYADTQYF
17 TRBJ2-3 TRBV12-3/TRBV12-4 CASSLSGGRGSTDTQYF
13 TRBJ2-5 TRBV6-2/TRBV6-3 CASAGRAWGTQYF
15 TRBJ2-1 TRBV5-5 CASSRDLWEYNEQFF
12 TRBJ2-1 TRBV5-1 CASSLTGWGQFF
12 TRBJ2-3 TRBV29-1 CSVKVWTDTQYF
14 TRBJ2-5 TRBV4-1 CASSQASGEETQYF